These 3 T cell receptor beta chains came from one sample sequenced in a study of blood T cell repertoires in COVID-19. Generated by immunoSEQ multiplex PCR, the TCRdb table keeps only in-frame clones and is missing some. The table has 120,000 to 150,000 clones, roughly 85% seen once. Source material: peripheral blood. The receptor source for this set is a man aged 55 to 70 with acute or convalescent COVID-19.

The chain employs TRBV7-2 and TRBJ2-7; D is ambiguous. This CDR3 region has 14 residues. CDR1 and CDR2 (germline): SGHTA, FQGNSA. The germline V and J ends were trimmed by 1 base and 2 bases, with 9 bases remaining between them. This CDR3 is CASSLGHSPYEQYF. Written as DNA, the CDR3 is TGTGCCAGCAGCTTAGGGCATTCCCCCTACGAGCAGTACTTC.

The rearrangement links TRBV30 to TRBJ1-4; perhaps TRBD1 as D (5 bases). CDR1 and CDR2 from the germline V gene are GTSNPN and SVGIG (reference sequence). V lost 1 base to trimming and J lost 0 bases, with 15 bases between them. This CDR3 contains 17 residues. The CDR3 DNA is TGTGCCTGGAGTGGAGACAGTCTTTTTGCAACTAATGAAAAACTGTTTTTT. Translated: CAWSGDSLFATNEKLFF. The entire variable domain, with the rest obtained from reference TRBV30 and TRBJ1-4, is as follows: SQTIHQWPATLVQPVGSPLSLECTVEGTSNPNLYWYRQAAGRGLQLLFYSVGIGQISSEVPQNLSASRPQDRQFILSSKKLLLSDSGFYLCAWSGDSLFATNEKLFFGSGTQLSVL.

CDR3 coding DNA: TGTGCCAGCAGTATTTTCACCGGGACAAGGGGACCCTATGGCTACACCTTC. Protein: CASSIFTGTRGPYGYTF. The V gene is TRBV28, the J gene TRBJ1-2, with TRBD1 as a possible D gene (6 bases). The germline V and J ends were trimmed by 5 bases and 4 bases, with 23 bases remaining between them. The V gene's germline CDR1 is MDHEN and CDR2 SYDVKM. The CDR3 has 17 residues.